One T cell receptor (beta chain) is described in this entry. A draw of roughly 5.8 milliliters of peripheral blood took place at each of two time points. V was trimmed by 3 bases and J by 6 bases, leaving 12 bases between them. The germline gives CDR1 MNHEY, CDR2 SMNVEV (reference sequence). The length of the CDR3 is 14 residues. The record originates from a study of prognosis after radiotherapy for stage I lung cancer. Study background: Without exception, patients with non-small cell lung cancer were deemed medically inoperable. Some 12 patients had adenocarcinoma tumors, while squamous cell carcinoma tumors were found in more than 5.

The TCR beta CDR3 region was amplified from genomic DNA, with two rounds of multiplex PCR being used for the amplification. Gene-specific primers for each TRBV and TRBJ gene drove first-round PCR. TCRdb called the multiplex PCR reads again in MiXCR, with one record for every CDR3 protein. The sample has over 14,000 distinct CDR3 sequences, about 60% seen once. The receptor comes from a donor over 45 with non-small cell lung cancer. The source material was PBMCs, sampled before or after stereotactic body radiation therapy (not recorded which). This sequence joins TRBV27 and TRBJ2-1; D uncertain. The CDR3 nucleotides are TGTGCCAGCAGTTTCCCGGTTAGGGCCAATGAGCAGTTCTTC. This gives the protein CASSFPVRANEQFF.